These T cell receptor beta chains were read from a single sample in a study of molecular identifiers for immune sequencing clone quantification. TCRdb re-called the PCR reads through MiXCR, storing one row per CDR3 protein. Here the sample spans fewer than 9,000 distinct CDR3 sequences, around 33% being singletons. Sequenced input: naive CD8+ T cells from blood, with Jurkat cell RNA spiked in. All receptors derive from a human donor in good health. Some libraries in this study had Jurkat cell RNA spiked in. CDR3s include the opening cysteine and the closing phenylalanine or tryptophan. Each record gives: D gene, J gene, V gene, clone size, CDR3 protein, CDR3 DNA. The D gene is left open where the match is weak. Not every row has a clone size; where given, it reads once, few, many or a size class.

>.|TRBJ2-6|TRBV27|few
CASSLFPARTSSGANVLTF
TGTGCCAGCAGTTTATTCCCGGCCAGGACCTCCTCTGGGGCCAACGTCCTGACTTTC
>TRBD2|TRBJ2-3|TRBV7-9|few
CASSLGLAEGSTDTQYF
TGTGCCAGCAGCTTAGGACTAGCGGAGGGGAGCACAGATACGCAGTATTTT
>TRBD2|TRBJ2-5|TRBV7-8|medium-sized
CASSLTSGSGETQYF
TGTGCCAGCAGCTTGACTAGCGGGAGTGGAGAGACCCAGTACTTC
>TRBD1|TRBJ1-1|TRBV28|.
CASSRMTGFTEAFF
TGTGCCAGCAGCCGTATGACAGGGTTCACTGAAGCTTTCTTT
>TRBD2|TRBJ2-3|TRBV7-8|few
CASSGPPGTSGKGTDTQYF
TGTGCCAGCAGCGGTCCCCCAGGGACTAGCGGGAAGGGCACAGATACGCAGTATTTT
>.|TRBJ2-2|TRBV6-5|.
CASSYTSRNTGEQFF
TGTGCCAGCAGTTACACTAGCCGAAACACCGGGGAGCAGTTTTTT
>.|TRBJ2-1|TRBV4-1|.
CASSYSGIEQFF
TGCGCCAGCAGTTACAGCGGAATTGAGCAGTTCTTC
>.|TRBJ1-1|TRBV12-3/TRBV12-4|few
CASSFGPMNTEAFF
TGTGCCAGCAGTTTTGGCCCCATGAACACTGAAGCTTTCTTT
>TRBD2|TRBJ2-3|TRBV5-6|few
CASSAQRGSQYF
TGTGCCAGCAGCGCGCAGCGGGGGTCGCAGTATTTT
>.|TRBJ1-4|TRBV20-1|.
CSASTGGDTTNEKLFF
TGCAGTGCTAGTACGGGGGGCGACACAACTAATGAAAAACTGTTTTTT
>.|TRBJ1-1|TRBV4-2|.
CASSPGTAEAFF
TGTGCCAGCAGCCCAGGGACGGCTGAAGCTTTCTTT
>TRBD2|TRBJ2-3|TRBV28|once
CASSPGTSGGLSDTQYF
TGTGCCAGCAGCCCAGGGACTAGCGGTGGTTTAAGTGATACGCAGTATTTT
>.|TRBJ2-1|TRBV29-1|few
CSVDSGTGNEQFF
TGCAGCGTTGATTCTGGGACGGGGAATGAGCAGTTCTTC
>TRBD2|TRBJ2-5|TRBV27|.
CASSPQPGLIETQYF
TGTGCCAGCAGTCCGCAACCGGGACTAATAGAGACCCAGTACTTC
>.|TRBJ2-1|TRBV20-1|.
CSASVVGSGVEQFF
TGCAGTGCTAGTGTGGTCGGGTCGGGGGTTGAGCAGTTCTTC
>TRBD1|TRBJ2-7|TRBV11-2|.
CASRPNRASGQGTYEQYF
TGTGCCAGCAGACCTAACCGCGCTTCGGGACAGGGGACATACGAGCAGTACTTC
>TRBD2|TRBJ2-3|TRBV12-3/TRBV12-4|.
CASSLGSGSSDTQYF
TGTGCCAGCAGTTTAGGTAGCGGGAGTTCCGATACGCAGTATTTT
>.|TRBJ1-1|TRBV28|few
CASRDTEAFF
TGTGCCAGCAGAGACACTGAAGCTTTCTTT
>.|TRBJ2-1|TRBV19|.
CASSLAFYNEQFF
TGTGCCAGTAGCCTAGCGTTTTACAATGAGCAGTTCTTC
>.|TRBJ1-4|TRBV27|.
CASSPVANEKLFF
TGTGCCAGCAGCCCAGTGGCTAATGAAAAACTGTTTTTT
>.|TRBJ2-2|TRBV18|few
CASSPKTTVGYTGELFF
TGTGCCAGCTCACCAAAGACTACCGTGGGTTACACCGGGGAGCTGTTTTTT
>.|TRBJ2-5|TRBV11-2|.
CASSITGETQYF
TGTGCCAGCAGCATAACTGGAGAGACCCAGTACTTC